This TCR beta chain was recovered during a study of graft-versus-host responses after intestinal transplantation. About the research overall: Recipients were given multivisceral, liver-intestinal, or isolated intestinal transplants. Recipients uniformly received anti-thymocyte globulin induction, followed by tacrolimus and steroids for approximately 3 years.

The data were produced by immunoSEQ multiplex PCR, yet TCRdb's version contains in-frame clones alone and is incomplete. Of approximately 39,000 clones listed, roughly 94% are singletons. About this clone: Its antigen is not known.

General study results and limits: Among recipient marrow samples, GvH clones were found; some appeared first in ileum or blood. Subjects displaying graft-donor T cell macrochimerism possessed elevated graft-versus-host to host-versus-graft clonal ratios inside allografts.

The sequenced sample was unstimulated CD4+ T cells sorted from spleen or lymph node cells, obtained before transplant. The source of this sequence is a human donor who was the organ donor for an intestinal transplant.

In DNA form, the CDR3 reads TGTGCCAGCAGCTTGGCCGGGCGGGCAAAGGATACGCAGTATTTT. Encoded protein: CASSLAGRAKDTQYF. The V gene is TRBV5-4, the J gene TRBJ2-3, with D possibly TRBD2 on 5 matching bases. The CDR3 extends over 15 amino acids. Germline assignment: CDR1 SGHNT and CDR2 YYREEE (reference sequence). Deletions cut 0 bases from V and 6 bases from J, with 14 bases between.